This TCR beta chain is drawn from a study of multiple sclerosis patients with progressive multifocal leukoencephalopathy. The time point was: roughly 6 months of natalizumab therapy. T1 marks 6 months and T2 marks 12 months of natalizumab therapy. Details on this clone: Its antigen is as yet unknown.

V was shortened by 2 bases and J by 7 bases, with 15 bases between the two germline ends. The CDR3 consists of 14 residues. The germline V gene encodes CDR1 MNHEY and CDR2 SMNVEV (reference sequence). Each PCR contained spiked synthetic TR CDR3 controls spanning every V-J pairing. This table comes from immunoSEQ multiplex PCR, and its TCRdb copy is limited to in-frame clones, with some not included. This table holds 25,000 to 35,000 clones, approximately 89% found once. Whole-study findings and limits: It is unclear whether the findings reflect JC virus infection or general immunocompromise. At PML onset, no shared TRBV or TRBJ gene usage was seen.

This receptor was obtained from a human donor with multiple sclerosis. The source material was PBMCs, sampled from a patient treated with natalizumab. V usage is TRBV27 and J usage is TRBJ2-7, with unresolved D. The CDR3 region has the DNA TGTGCCAGCAGTTTAGGGTTCGCCAGATCAGAGCAGTACTTC. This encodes CASSLGFARSEQYF.